The 31 T cell receptor beta chains below all came from one sample that was sequenced in a study of control samples from healthy donors and cancer patients. This table comes from immunoSEQ multiplex PCR, and its TCRdb copy is limited to in-frame clones, with some not included. The table has fewer than 95,000 clones, 86% seen once. The sample was blood. The receptors were sampled from a man in his thirties or forties in good health.

V usage is TRBV3-1 (or the pseudogene TRBV3-2) and J usage is TRBJ2-1; D might be TRBD2 (6 bases). V lost 4 bases, J lost 7 bases, and 20 bases lay in between. Germline lookup yields CDR1 LGHDT and CDR2 YNNKEL (reference sequence). This CDR3 has 16 residues. This chain's CDR3 is CASSLQRWRGGNEQFF. CDR3 nucleotides: TGTGCCAGCAGCCTCCAACGGTGGCGGGGTGGTAATGAGCAGTTCTTC.

This clone was observed once. The chain employs TRBV7-8 and TRBJ1-4, with D tentatively TRBD1 (6 bases). CDR3 length equals 19 residues. Trimming took 2 bases from V and 0 from J, leaving 19 bases between them. Germline CDR1 and CDR2: SGHVS and FQNEAQ. This chain's CDR3 is CASSLRDNHWLATNEKLFF. CDR3 nucleotides: TGTGCCAGCAGCTTAAGGGACAACCACTGGCTTGCAACTAATGAAAAACTGTTTTTT.

Comments on this clone: Within the sample, other DNA sequences also encode this same CDR3. CDR3 nucleotide sequence: TGTGCCAGTAGTCACCGGGACAGGGGGAACATTCAGTACTTC. It is translated as CASSHRDRGNIQYF. This chain joins TRBV19 and TRBJ2-4; TRBD1 aligns across 11 bases. Looked up from germline, CDR1 is LNHDA and CDR2 is SQIVND (reference sequence). The CDR3 covers 14 residues. V lost 5 bases to trimming and J lost 7 bases; unmatched junction nucleotides: 4.

The genes are TRBV19 and TRBJ2-3, with TRBD2 identical over 13 bases. The CDR3 contains 18 residues. The ends lost 4 bases at V and 2 bases at J; junction bases unmatched: 9. The germline V gene encodes CDR1 LNHDA and CDR2 SQIVND (reference sequence). The CDR3 loop is CASSRTSGGRTNTDTQYF. The CDR3 bases are TGTGCCAGTAGTAGGACTAGCGGGGGACGAACGAACACAGATACGCAGTATTTT.

This chain connects TRBV4-1 to TRBJ1-6; D gene uncertain. There are 15 residues in the CDR3. Germline V lookup: CDR1 MGHRA, CDR2 YSYEKL. V was trimmed by 0 bases and J by 7 bases, leaving 10 bases between them. CDR3 loop: CASSQDASANSPLHF. The CDR3 DNA reads as TGCGCCAGCAGCCAAGATGCGTCGGCGAATTCACCCCTCCACTTT.

About this clone: One junction end does not reproduce the germline sequence, and a read error may be involved. The gene calls are TRBV7-2 and TRBJ2-1; the D is unclear. CDR3 length equals 12 residues. Germline CDR1 and CDR2: SGHTA and FQGNSA. The CDR3 region is CASRLGYNEQFF. The CDR3 coding sequence is TGTGCCAGCCGCTTAGGGTACAATGAGCAGTTCTTC.

This chain uses TRBV18 with TRBJ1-4; no clear D gene. The V end was cut by 0 bases, the J end by 8 bases, with 13 bases between. Looked up from germline, CDR1 is KGHSH and CDR2 is LQKENI. This CDR3 has 15 residues. The CDR3 nucleotides are TGTGCCAGCTCACCACCAGAAGGAGGAGGAGAAAAACTGTTTTTT. Translated: CASSPPEGGGEKLFF.

The chain uses TRBV5-1 and TRBJ1-6, with D possibly TRBD1 on 6 matching bases. The CDR3 sequence is 15 residues long. Germline CDR1 is SGHRS and CDR2 is YFSETQ. V shed 0 bases and J shed 6 bases, with 10 bases lying between them. The CDR3 nucleotides are TGCGCCAGCAGCTTGGAAACAGGGAGTAATTCACCCCTCCACTTT. Translated: CASSLETGSNSPLHF.

The chain couples TRBV10-1 to TRBJ2-1; no firm D call. The V end was cut by 9 bases, the J end by 6 bases, with 6 bases between. CDR1 is WNHNN and CDR2 is SYGVQD in the germline V gene (reference sequence). The length of the CDR3 is 10 residues. CDR3 residues: CARETNEQFF. The CDR3 DNA reads as TGCGCCAGGGAGACCAATGAGCAGTTCTTC.

This chain joins TRBV6-5 and TRBJ1-2; D is undetermined. Germline V lookup: CDR1 MNHEY, CDR2 SVGAGI. The ends were cut back, 1 base at V and 4 bases at J, with 13 bases in the middle. The length of the CDR3 is 15 residues. CDR3: CASSYLGSGVYGYTF. The DNA for the CDR3 is TGTGCCAGCAGTTACTTAGGATCGGGAGTCTATGGCTACACCTTC.

For the CDR3, the DNA is TGTGCCAGCAGTAGGGCGAACAATCAGCCCCAGCATTTT. It specifies CASSRANNQPQHF. The chain couples TRBV6-5 to TRBJ1-5; D is uncertain. With 5 bases removed from V and 3 bases from J, the gap between germline ends came to 8 bases. Germline-derived CDR1 and CDR2 are MNHEY and SVGAGI. This CDR3 has 13 residues.

This clone was observed once. The chain is built from TRBV19 and TRBJ2-7; weak D call: TRBD2 (6 bases). The germline gives CDR1 LNHDA, CDR2 SQIVND (reference sequence). The CDR3 spans 13 residues. The V and J ends lost 4 bases and 1 base respectively, with 8 bases between them. The CDR3 spells CASSTGGSYEQYF. CDR3 bases: TGTGCCAGTAGTACAGGAGGGTCCTACGAGCAGTACTTC.

The J gene is TRBJ1-2, the V gene TRBV5-1; D is undetermined. The germline V gene has CDR1 SGHRS and CDR2 YFSETQ. The CDR3 contains 17 residues. V was shortened by 4 bases and J by 3 bases, with 22 bases between the two germline ends. The CDR3 nucleotides are TGCGCCAGCAGCCTCCCCGACCCCCCCCCTCGCTACTATGGCTACACCTTC. Amino acid sequence: CASSLPDPPPRYYGYTF.

About this clone itself: The final CDR3 position lacks the conserved phenylalanine or tryptophan, pointing to a likely read error. Because the CDR3's place on the DNA is in doubt, the DNA is left out and the CDR3 is given as listed by TCRdb. The chain employs TRBV27 and TRBJ2-3. CDR1 is MNHEY, CDR2 SMNVEV, per germline (reference sequence). The CDR3 is 9 amino acids long, termini counted. CDR3 region: CASSLHGDS.

The chain carries TRBV6-5 and TRBJ1-2; 7 positions match TRBD1. V was clipped by 7 bases and J by 2 bases; unmatched bases: 4. This CDR3 has 13 residues. Germline V gene lookup returns CDR1 MNHEY and CDR2 SVGAGI. CDR3 region: CASKKGQNYGYTF. DNA of the CDR3: TGTGCCAGCAAGAAGGGACAGAACTATGGCTACACCTTC.

The chain employs TRBV14 and TRBJ1-2; D is perhaps TRBD1 (5 bases). The germline CDR1 and CDR2 sequences are SGHDN and FVKESK. This CDR3 region has 14 residues. Trimming removed 0 bases at V and 7 bases at J, with 12 bases between. CDR3 in DNA: TGTGCCAGCAGCCAAGATAGGGGAATCGGTGGCTACACCTTC. Its protein product is CASSQDRGIGGYTF.

The chain couples TRBV24-1 to TRBJ2-2; D remains ambiguous. The germline V gene has CDR1 KGHDR and CDR2 SFDVKD. CDR3 length: 16 amino acids. V was cut by 3 bases and J by 5 bases, with 15 bases left in between. CDR3: CATSDPYGHGTGELFF. The CDR3 DNA is TGTGCCACCAGTGATCCTTACGGCCACGGGACCGGGGAGCTGTTTTTT.

V and J are TRBV9 and TRBJ1-1; 9 positions match TRBD1. Germline V gene lookup returns CDR1 SGDLS and CDR2 YYNGEE. The CDR3 runs 15 residues. V trimming: 0 bases; J trimming: 4 bases; junction bases outside the gene matches: 4. CDR3 residues: CASSVGQGGATEAFF. CDR3 DNA: TGTGCCAGCAGCGTAGGACAGGGGGGAGCCACTGAAGCTTTCTTT. Looking up the rest from reference TRBV9 and TRBJ1-1 gives the full variable domain: DSGVTQTPKHLITATGQRVTLRCSPRSGDLSVYWYQQSLDQGLQFLIQYYNGEERAKGNILERFSAQQFPDLHSELNLSSLELGDSALYFCASSVGQGGATEAFFGQGTRLTVV.

The chain joins TRBV18 to TRBJ1-6; 7 positions match TRBD1. With 4 bases clipped from V and 11 bases from J, the junction kept 2 bases outside the gene matches. The germline gives CDR1 KGHSH, CDR2 LQKENI. This CDR3 is 12 amino acids long. The CDR3 coding sequence is TGTGCCAGCTCACTGGACAGGACACCCCTCCACTTT. As protein: CASSLDRTPLHF.

CDR3 DNA sequence: TGTGCCAGCAGCTCCGTACTGGCGGCTAACTATGGCTACACCTTC. It specifies CASSSVLAANYGYTF. This chain connects TRBV5-5 to TRBJ1-2; D is ambiguous. The ends were cut back, 3 bases at V and 0 bases at J, with 12 bases in the middle. The CDR3 contains 15 residues. The V gene's germline CDR1 is SGHKS and CDR2 YYEKEE (reference sequence). Drawing the rest from reference TRBV5-5 and TRBJ1-2, the complete variable domain is DAGVTQSPTHLIKTRGQQVTLRCSPISGHKSVSWYQQVLGQGPQFIFQYYEKEERGRGNFPDRFSARQFPNYSSELNVNALLLGDSALYLCASSSVLAANYGYTFGSGTRLTVV.

The chain uses TRBV27 and TRBJ2-3; no clear D gene. Trimming pared 6 bases from V and 0 bases from J, leaving 10 bases between. This CDR3 is built from 14 residues. Germline V lookup: CDR1 MNHEY, CDR2 SMNVEV (reference sequence). Written as DNA, the CDR3 is TGTGCCAGCAGCTCCGGGCCTAGCACAGATACGCAGTATTTT. This encodes CASSSGPSTDTQYF.

V and J are TRBV2 and TRBJ2-3; D is unresolved. This CDR3 spans 13 amino acids. Germline V gives CDR1 SNHLY, CDR2 FYNNEI. V was shortened by 0 bases and J by 5 bases, with 6 bases between the two germline ends. The CDR3 is CASSEALVDTQYF. Written as DNA, the CDR3 is TGTGCCAGCAGTGAAGCGCTGGTAGATACGCAGTATTTT.

The V and J genes are TRBV11-2 and TRBJ2-2; 10 nucleotides line up with TRBD2. Losses at the gene ends were 5 bases for V and 6 bases for J; bases not matched to a gene: 9. The CDR3 sequence is 16 residues long. Germline-derived CDR1 and CDR2 are SGHAT and FQNNGV. The CDR3 here is CASSPAGLAVAGELFF. The CDR3 nucleotides read TGTGCCAGCAGCCCAGCCGGACTAGCGGTCGCCGGGGAGCTGTTTTTT.

The table lists this clone with a count of one. The chain has TRBV12-5 and TRBJ1-2; D gene ambiguous. Germline V gene lookup returns CDR1 LGHNT and CDR2 FRNRAP. The CDR3 is made up of 13 amino acids. V was pared by 8 bases and J by 2 bases, with 12 bases between. CDR3 residues: CASSPDTNYGYTF. The CDR3 bases are TGTGCTAGTTCCCCCGATACGAACTATGGCTACACCTTC.

The chain uses TRBV12-3 or TRBV12-4 and TRBJ2-1; 7 nucleotides align to TRBD1. The V and J ends lost 5 bases and 15 bases, in that order; junction bases with no gene match: 10. CDR3 length: 12 residues. The CDR3 reads CASSTPRTGGFF. In DNA form, the CDR3 reads TGTGCCAGCAGTACTCCCCGGACAGGAGGGTTCTTC.

This chain joins TRBV19 and TRBJ1-5, with TRBD1 as a possible D gene (5 bases). CDR1 is LNHDA, CDR2 SQIVND, per germline (reference sequence). V lost 3 bases, J lost 7 bases, and 16 bases lay in between. The length of the CDR3 is 15 residues. CDR3 nucleotide sequence: TGTGCCAGTAGTATGGACCGGATGGGGGGACAGCCCCAGCATTTT. This translates into CASSMDRMGGQPQHF.

CDR3 sequence: CASSDRGGQAFF. The CDR3 DNA follows: TGTGCCAGCTCCGACAGGGGGGGGCAGGCTTTCTTT. The J gene is TRBJ1-1, the V gene TRBV2, with 9 bases lining up with TRBD1. The CDR3 length is 12 residues. V was pared by 8 bases and J by 11 bases, with 9 bases of the junction left unmatched. Germline V gene data show CDR1 as SNHLY and CDR2 as FYNNEI. The full variable domain, rest sourced from reference TRBV2 and TRBJ1-1, is EPEVTQTPSHQVTQMGQEVILRCVPISNHLYFYWYRQILGQKVEFLVSFYNNEISEKSEIFDDQFSVERPDGSNFTLKIRSTKLEDSAMYFCASSDRGGQAFFGQGTRLTVV.

Only a few counts were recorded for this clone. The rearrangement joins TRBV2 to TRBJ1-6; no clear D gene. This CDR3 is built from 14 residues. CDR1 is SNHLY, CDR2 FYNNEI, per germline. Between the trimmed V and J ends, which lost 6 bases and 3 bases, there was a span of 9 bases. Here the CDR3 DNA reads TGTGCCAGCAGGCAGGACCTCTATAATTCACCCCTCCACTTT. Its protein is CASRQDLYNSPLHF.

The rearrangement uses TRBV5-4 and TRBJ1-5, with D tentatively TRBD1 (5 bases). Trimming removed 4 bases from V and 0 bases from J, with 14 bases in between. CDR3 length equals 16 residues. Germline V gives CDR1 SGHNT, CDR2 YYREEE (reference sequence). DNA for the CDR3: TGTGCCAGCAGCGCTACACCCGGGGCTAGCAATCAGCCCCAGCATTTT. This translates into CASSATPGASNQPQHF.

The V gene is TRBV9, the J gene TRBJ1-2; 9 bases line up with TRBD1. There are 13 residues in the CDR3. With V trimmed by 7 bases and J by 8 bases, 9 bases remained unmatched. The germline V gene has CDR1 SGDLS and CDR2 YYNGEE. The CDR3 DNA follows: TGTGCCAGCGCCGCTACAGGGGGCGAGGGCTACACCTTC. It specifies CASAATGGEGYTF.

This chain connects TRBV5-1 to TRBJ2-5, with 9 bases fitting TRBD2. The V gene end was trimmed by 6 bases and the J gene end by 1 base; junction bases not matched to a gene: 10. CDR3 length: 16 amino acids. Germline CDR1 and CDR2: SGHRS and YFSETQ. This chain's CDR3 is CASNLGERGAQETQYF. CDR3 DNA: TGCGCCAGCAACCTAGGGGAGCGGGGGGCCCAAGAGACCCAGTACTTC.